One sample yielded the 12 T cell receptor beta chains listed below, sequenced in a study of CDR3 diversity in severe acne. TCRdb called the PCR reads again in MiXCR, with one record for every CDR3 protein. The sample includes over 90,000 distinct CDR3 sequences, under 60% of them seen just once. Sequenced material: blood. These receptors originate from a male donor with acne.

This clonotype was counted ten times or more. This rearrangement joins TRBV16 to TRBJ2-3; D is undetermined. With 4 bases removed from V and 6 bases from J, the gap between germline ends came to 8 bases. This CDR3 is built from 12 residues. Germline V gives CDR1 KGHSY, CDR2 FQNENV. CDR3 amino acids: CASSLRADTQYF. The CDR3 nucleotides are TGTGCCAGCAGCCTTAGGGCGGATACGCAGTATTTT.

Of note for this clonotype: An end of the junction does not agree with germline; a read error may underlie this. This rearrangement joins TRBV10-2 to TRBJ2-2; TRBD2 matches at 9 bases. Per the germline V gene, CDR1 is WSHSY and CDR2 is SAAADI. This CDR3 is built from 16 residues. CDR3 sequence: CASSLLSGSNTGELFF. Written as DNA, the CDR3 is TGTGCCAGCAGTTTACTTAGCGGGAGTAACACCGGGGAGCTGTTTTTT.

This clonotype came up a few times. This may be a read error, as it is one base from a much larger clone. The chain combines TRBV7-8 with TRBJ2-7, with D possibly being TRBD2 (7 bases). The CDR3 length is 14 residues. Germline V gene data show CDR1 as SGHVS and CDR2 as FQNEAQ. V lost 4 bases and J lost 3, with 13 bases in between. The CDR3 spells CASSSGDYLYEQYF. In DNA form, the CDR3 reads TGTGCCAGCAGCTCAGGGGACTACCTCTACGAGCAGTACTTC.

This clonotype has a handful of counts. The chain has TRBV10-2 and TRBJ2-7; 11 nucleotides align to TRBD2. Germline loops: CDR1 WSHSY, CDR2 SAAADI. The CDR3 is 15 amino acids. Trimming took 4 bases from V and 4 from J; bases not matched to a gene: 6. CDR3 sequence (DNA): TGCGCCAGCAGTGCATCTAGCGGGAGGAGTTACGAGCAGTACTTC. This encodes CASSASSGRSYEQYF.

This rearrangement joins TRBV15 to TRBJ1-1; 8 bases are a match to TRBD1. The CDR3 is 16 amino acids. Unmatched junction bases numbered 13, after V lost 6 bases and J lost 4 bases. Germline V gives CDR1 LNHNV, CDR2 YYDKDF (reference sequence). The CDR3, as DNA: TGTGCCACCAGGCGCGACAGGGGTGCCGCGGGCACTGAAGCTTTCTTT. This encodes CATRRDRGAAGTEAFF.

This clonotype was counted ten times or more. The chain carries TRBV9 and TRBJ2-1; D perhaps matches TRBD1 (6 bases). V lost 4 bases and J 3 bases, leaving 14 bases between the germline ends. CDR1 and CDR2 from the germline V gene are SGDLS and YYNGEE. The CDR3 spans 15 residues. The CDR3 region is CASSPEDSYYNEQFF. The CDR3 DNA reads as TGTGCCAGCAGCCCCGAGGACAGTTACTACAATGAGCAGTTCTTC.

This clonotype came up many times. The CDR3: CASRAGGSNQPQHF. In DNA form, the CDR3 reads TGTGCCAGCAGAGCAGGGGGGTCCAATCAGCCCCAGCATTTT. This rearrangement joins TRBV6-2 or TRBV6-3 to TRBJ1-5; 7 bases are shared with TRBD1. V lost 6 bases, J lost 3 bases, and 5 bases stayed unmatched. The CDR3 is made up of 14 amino acids. Germline V CDR1 and CDR2: MNHEY, SVGEGT.

This clonotype is classed as medium-sized (0.01 to 0.1%). This chain links TRBV24-1 with TRBJ1-2, with 10 bases that match TRBD1. Trimming took 9 bases from V and 8 from J; bases not matched to a gene: 17. CDR3 size: 16 residues. From germline, CDR1 is KGHDR and CDR2 SFDVKD. The CDR3 nucleotides read TGTGCCACCTCTCAGCCTACCGGGACAGGGGCTTACGGCTACACCTTC. Residues: CATSQPTGTGAYGYTF.

This clonotype was detected only once. A junction end diverges from the germline sequence, so it may reflect a read error. The rearrangement links TRBV20-1 to TRBJ1-5; D gene ambiguous. The CDR3 is 15 residues long. Germline CDR1 reads DFQATT; CDR2 reads SNEGSKA (reference sequence). The CDR3 nucleotides read TGTGCCAGTGGCTTTGCGGGGAAAGAGAATCAGCCCCAGCATTTT. It is translated as CASGFAGKENQPQHF.

A note on this clonotype: This clone may be a read error of a much larger clone one base away. The J gene is TRBJ2-1, the V gene TRBV9, with a possible D match to TRBD1 (6 bases). CDR1 is SGDLS, CDR2 YYNGEE, per germline. The CDR3 is 14 amino acids. CDR3: CASSAQDRYNERFF. The CDR3 DNA follows: TGTGCCAGCAGCGCCCAGGACAGATACAATGAGCGGTTCTTC.

This clonotype was picked up many times. The rearrangement links TRBV5-8 to TRBJ2-5, with 9 bases fitting TRBD1. CDR1 is SGHTS, CDR2 YDEGEE, per germline. The CDR3 sequence is 16 residues long. V dropped 5 bases and J dropped 5; count of bases not matched to a gene: 13. CDR3 in amino acids: CASRDRGMSRMETQYF. For the CDR3, the DNA is TGTGCCAGCAGAGACAGGGGGATGTCGCGTATGGAGACCCAGTACTTC.

The V gene is TRBV5-1, the J gene TRBJ2-7, with TRBD1 matching over 7 bases. The CDR3 extends over 16 amino acids. The J segment lost 2 bases and the V segment lost 4 bases, leaving 12 bases of the junction unmatched. Germline CDR1 and CDR2: SGHRS and YFSETQ. In DNA form, the CDR3 reads TGCGCCAGCAGCCCGAAACAGGGGTGGGGCCCCTACGAGCAGTACTTC. This gives the protein CASSPKQGWGPYEQYF.